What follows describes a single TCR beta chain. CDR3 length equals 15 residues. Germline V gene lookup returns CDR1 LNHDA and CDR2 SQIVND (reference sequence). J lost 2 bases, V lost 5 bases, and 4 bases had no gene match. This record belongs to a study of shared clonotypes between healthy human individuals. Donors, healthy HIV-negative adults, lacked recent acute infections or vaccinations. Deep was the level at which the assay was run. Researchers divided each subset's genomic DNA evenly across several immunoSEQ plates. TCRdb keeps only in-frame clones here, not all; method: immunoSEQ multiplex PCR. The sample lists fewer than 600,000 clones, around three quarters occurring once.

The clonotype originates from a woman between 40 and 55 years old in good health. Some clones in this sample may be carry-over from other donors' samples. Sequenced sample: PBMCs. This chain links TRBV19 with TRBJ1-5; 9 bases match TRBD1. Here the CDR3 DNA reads TGTGCCAGTAGTCCCCGGACAGGGGGCAATCAGCCCCAGCATTTT. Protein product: CASSPRTGGNQPQHF.